This is a list of T cell receptor beta chains from one sample in a study of beta chain features in type 1 diabetes. Repertoires were generated with immunoSEQ multiplex PCR, while TCRdb's copy carries only in-frame clones and drops some. The top ten clones hold about 0.5% of a sample with over 150,000 clones, around 8.3% of them seen once. The sequenced sample was central memory CD4+ T cells from blood. The origin of the receptors is a woman aged 18-29 years with type 1 diabetes. Each CDR3 is given with its conserved first and last residue. D genes are given only for firm matches. Only some rows state a clone size, as once, few, many or a class for expanded clones.

d_gene,abundance,j_gene,v_gene,CDR3nt,CDR3aa
-,-,TRBJ2-3,TRBV4-3,TGCGCCAGCAGCCAAGAGGGGGGGCGAGCAGCAGATACGCAGTATTTT,CASSQEGGRAADTQYF
TRBD2,few,TRBJ2-1,TRBV27,TGTGCCAGCAGCGGACTAGCGGGAAAGAATGAGCAGTTCTTC,CASSGLAGKNEQFF
-,few,TRBJ2-1,TRBV18,TGTGCCAGCTCACCGTCGCCAGCGGATGAGCAGTTCTTC,CASSPSPADEQFF
TRBD1,-,TRBJ1-1,TRBV7-9,TGTGCCAGCAGCTCGGGGACAGGGACTTACACTGAAGCTTTCTTT,CASSSGTGTYTEAFF
-,-,TRBJ1-1,TRBV11-2,TGTGCCAGTGCCAGGGAAAAAGGCGCTGAAGCTTTCTTT,CASAREKGAEAFF
-,-,TRBJ2-7,TRBV5-1,TGCGCCAGCAGCCTGCTGTTTGGGGCCCAGACGTACGAGCAGTACTTC,CASSLLFGAQTYEQYF
TRBD1,-,TRBJ1-2,TRBV5-1,TGCGCCAGCAGACCCGGGACAGAGACTAACTATGGCTACACCTTC,CASRPGTETNYGYTF
-,-,TRBJ2-7,TRBV6-6,TGTGCCAGCCGTGGAGGGTTTCTGGGCTCCTACGAGCAGTACTTC,CASRGGFLGSYEQYF
TRBD2,few,TRBJ2-2,TRBV2,TGTGCCAGCAGTTTTAGCGGGGGAACCACCGGGGAGCTGTTTTTT,CASSFSGGTTGELFF
-,few,TRBJ2-5,TRBV5-4,TGTGCCAGCAGCTTGTGGACAGTAGAGACCCAGTACTTC,CASSLWTVETQYF
-,-,TRBJ2-5,TRBV7-2,TGTGCCAGCAGCGCCCGAATAAGCGGAGAGACCCAGTACTTC,CASSARISGETQYF
TRBD2,-,TRBJ2-7,TRBV4-3,TGCGCCAGCAGCCAAGATTGGCGGGAGATCGCCTACGAGCAGTACTTC,CASSQDWREIAYEQYF
-,many,TRBJ2-7,TRBV6-6,TGTGCCAGCTCGGACGGGACCTACGAGCAGTACTTC,CASSDGTYEQYF
TRBD1,-,TRBJ2-7,TRBV5-4,TGTGCCAGCAGCTTGGGCACAGGGGCCTACGAGCAGTACTTC,CASSLGTGAYEQYF
TRBD1,-,TRBJ2-1,TRBV5-1,TGCGCCAGCGGGTGGACAGGGGGCTCCTACAATGAGCAGTTCTTC,CASGWTGGSYNEQFF
-,few,TRBJ2-1,TRBV6-5,TGTGCCAGCAGTTACGTTAGGGGCAATGAGCAGTTCTTC,CASSYVRGNEQFF
-,few,TRBJ1-3,TRBV28,TGTGCCAGCAGTTTATACGCCAACGGACAGCATGCTGGAAACACCATATATTTT,CASSLYANGQHAGNTIYF
TRBD2,few,TRBJ2-1,TRBV27,TGTGCCAGCAGTCCTCTGTTGAGCGGGAGTACCGATGAGCAGTTCTTC,CASSPLLSGSTDEQFF
TRBD1,-,TRBJ2-3,TRBV7-2,TGTGCCAGCAGCTCAATTGGCGGGACAGGGACCGTAGCAGATACGCAGTATTTT,CASSSIGGTGTVADTQYF
-,once,TRBJ1-1,TRBV7-8,TGTGCCAGCAGCTTACGGGGGGAATCGAACACTGAAGCTTTCTTT,CASSLRGESNTEAFF
TRBD1,-,TRBJ1-5,TRBV6-5,TGTGCCAGCAGCTTACAGGGGTGGGATCAGCCCCAGCATTTT,CASSLQGWDQPQHF
TRBD2,few,TRBJ2-1,TRBV9,TGTGCCAGCAGCGTACTAGCGGGGTTCTACAATGAGCAGTTCTTC,CASSVLAGFYNEQFF
-,-,TRBJ1-2,TRBV7-2,TGTGCCAGCAGAAAGGGGCCAGTCTCTAACTATGGCTACACCTTC,CASRKGPVSNYGYTF
-,-,TRBJ2-1,TRBV5-4,TGTGCCAGCAGCCGCGGGTCTATTTACAATGAGCAGTTCTTC,CASSRGSIYNEQFF
-,-,TRBJ2-4,TRBV2,TGTGCCAGCAGTGAAGCGCTTGGCTTAGCCAAAAACATTCAGTACTTC,CASSEALGLAKNIQYF
TRBD2,-,TRBJ2-7,TRBV18,TGTGCCAGCTCACCGGGGAGGGAATACGAGCAGTACTTC,CASSPGREYEQYF
TRBD2,few,TRBJ2-7,TRBV7-2,TGTGCCAGCAGCTTAGTTGCTAGCGGGAGGAGTGAGCAGTACTTC,CASSLVASGRSEQYF
-,-,TRBJ2-2,TRBV11-2,TGTGCCAGCAGCCATTGGCAGGGCCAAGGGCCGGCCGGGGAGCTGTTTTTT,CASSHWQGQGPAGELFF
-,-,TRBJ2-1,TRBV6-6,TGTGCCAGCAGTTATGCGGCTTCCTACAATGAGCAGTTCTTC,CASSYAASYNEQFF
-,few,TRBJ2-3,TRBV9,TGTGCCAGCAGCCCACTTGGGGGGGATACGCAGTATTTT,CASSPLGGDTQYF
TRBD2,few,TRBJ2-1,TRBV10-3,TGTGCCATCAGTGAGGAACGAAGCGGGGGGGTACATGAGCAGTTCTTC,CAISEERSGGVHEQFF
-,-,TRBJ2-7,TRBV7-9,TGTGCCAGCAGCTTAGGGCTCGGCAGGCACGAGCAGTACTTC,CASSLGLGRHEQYF